This T cell receptor beta chain is drawn from a study of OX40 agonist ivuxolimab in advanced cancers. About the study: Patients were treated with intravenous ivuxolimab, dosed at 0.01 to 10 mg/kg and infused every 2 weeks. Every patient in dose escalation had hepatocellular carcinoma, melanoma, renal cell or head and neck cancer.

The repertoire was sequenced with immunoSEQ multiplex PCR; TCRdb's copy has only in-frame clones and lacks some. The table shows tens of thousands of clones, with 75% to 90% occurring only once. Germline V CDR1 and CDR2: SGHRS, YFSETQ. The CDR3 length is 14 residues. V shed 9 bases and J shed 3 bases, with 19 bases lying between them. To note about this clone: What it recognizes is unknown.

Study outcomes and limitations: Normalized expansion of T-cell clones was also low for some nonresponders. Among the lowest peripheral clonal expansion occurred in 0.1-3.0 mg/kg partial responders.

This material consisted of CD4+ or CD8+ T cells sorted from blood, taken in a trial of the OX40 agonist ivuxolimab. The chain couples TRBV5-1 to TRBJ2-7; D may be TRBD2 (5 bases). The TCR comes from an adult with an advanced solid tumor such as melanoma, head and neck, liver or kidney cancer. DNA for the CDR3: TGCGCCACGGCAGTCAACCCGGACTTCTACGAGCAGTACTTC. It specifies CATAVNPDFYEQYF.